This T cell receptor (beta chain) emerged from a study of shared clonotypes between healthy human individuals. Study details: Aged between 18 and 49, the donors were two women and three men. CD8 memory received one plate per donor, CD8 naive two, CD4 memory three and CD4 naive three. Study results and limitations: Naive subsets generally had larger estimated richness than memory subsets.

A word on this clone: The antigen is unknown.

Germline V gene sequence: CDR1 GTSNPN, CDR2 SVGIG (reference sequence). Trimming stripped 3 bases from V and 4 bases from J, with 7 bases between. The CDR3 totals 12 residues. This table comes from immunoSEQ multiplex PCR, and its TCRdb copy is limited to in-frame clones, with some not included. The sample includes 2 million to 2.5 million clones, approximately 96% of them seen just once. The sample taken for sequencing was naive CD4+ T cells sorted from blood. Subset noted: CD45RA+ positively selected. The receptor was isolated from a man younger than 35 in good health. This rearrangement joins TRBV30 to TRBJ2-1; no definite D call. DNA for the CDR3: TGTGCCTGGAGCGGAGTATACAATGAGCAGTTCTTC. It specifies CAWSGVYNEQFF.